A single sample is the source of the 25 T cell receptor beta chains below, sequenced in a study of T cells in Graves' hyperthyroidism and ophthalmopathy. Authors of the study amplified TCR beta CDR3 regions from RNA transcripts. HTBI primers were used for first-round RT-PCR of the TCR CDR3. A single record per CDR3 protein comes from TCRdb applying MiXCR to the multiplex PCR reads. The sample records 380,000 or so distinct CDR3 sequences, roughly 13% being singletons. Sequenced: blood. These receptors were taken from a woman in her thirties with Graves' hyperthyroidism.

This clonotype has ten or more counts. The CDR3 region is CASSFGPLAGYTF. The CDR3 coding sequence is TGTGCCAGCAGCTTCGGACCGTTAGCTGGCTACACCTTC. The J gene is TRBJ1-2, the V gene TRBV6-2 or TRBV6-3; D is unclear. This CDR3 region has 13 residues. The V end was cut by 6 bases, the J end by 7 bases, with 15 bases between. Germline V gene data show CDR1 as MNHEY and CDR2 as SVGEGT.

This clonotype was counted a few times. V usage is TRBV24-1 and J usage is TRBJ2-1, with 14 nucleotides matching TRBD2. V lost 3 bases, J lost 9 bases, and 3 bases stayed unmatched. The CDR3 is 15 amino acids. Per germline, CDR1 KGHDR and CDR2 SFDVKD. The CDR3 reads CATSDPGLAGVEQFF. The DNA of the CDR3 is TGTGCCACCAGTGATCCGGGACTAGCGGGAGTTGAGCAGTTCTTC.

This clonotype turned up a few times. The rearrangement joins TRBV20-1 to TRBJ2-1, with TRBD2 matching 8 bases. The germline CDR1 and CDR2 sequences are DFQATT and SNEGSKA (reference sequence). This CDR3 comprises 14 residues. V gave up 5 bases and J gave up 2 bases; unmatched junction bases: 5. In DNA, the CDR3 is TGCAGTGCTGAAACTAGCGGCACCTACAATGAGCAGTTCTTC. As protein: CSAETSGTYNEQFF.

In its sample, this clonotype was seen many times. The chain couples TRBV7-2 to TRBJ2-6, with D hard to call. Per germline, CDR1 SGHTA and CDR2 FQGNSA. This CDR3 spans 17 amino acids. The V gene lost 2 bases and the J gene lost 4 bases, with 15 bases spanning the gap. CDR3 residues: CASSLLARPAGANVLTF. The CDR3 coding sequence is TGTGCCAGCAGCTTACTGGCAAGACCGGCGGGGGCCAACGTCCTGACTTTC.

This clonotype was detected many times. The rearrangement uses TRBV27 and TRBJ1-1; D is undetermined. This CDR3 is built from 15 residues. V lost 9 bases to trimming and J lost 1 base, with 18 bases between them. The germline V gene has CDR1 MNHEY and CDR2 SMNVEV (reference sequence). CDR3 residues: CASNPQVGTNTEAFF. CDR3 nucleotide sequence: TGTGCCAGTAACCCCCAGGTGGGTACGAACACTGAAGCTTTCTTT.

J is TRBJ2-7 and V is TRBV12-3 or TRBV12-4; TRBD1 matches 7 bases. The CDR3 runs to 13 residues. The V and J ends lost 5 bases and 5 bases, in that order; junction bases with no gene match: 6. Here the CDR3 DNA reads TGTGCCAGCAGTCTAAGACAGGGAAACGAGCAGTACTTC. Its translation: CASSLRQGNEQYF.

V usage is TRBV9 and J usage is TRBJ2-1; TRBD2 matches 7 bases. Trimming cost V 2 bases and J 5 bases; bases outside gene matches: 4. CDR1 and CDR2 from the germline V gene are SGDLS and YYNGEE. The CDR3 consists of 14 residues. This chain's CDR3 is CASSVGLQHNEQFF. CDR3 bases: TGTGCCAGCAGCGTGGGACTACAACACAATGAGCAGTTCTTC.

With respect to this clonotype: Sequence at one end of the junction differs from germline and may be a read error. V and J are TRBV20-1 and TRBJ2-7, with D perhaps matching TRBD2 (7 bases). Germline-derived CDR1 and CDR2 are DFQATT and SNEGSKA (reference sequence). There are 15 residues in the CDR3. The CDR3 DNA is TGCAATGCTAGCCTTCTTGGGGGGGCGGAGTACGAGCAGTACTTC. It encodes CNASLLGGAEYEQYF.

This rearrangement joins TRBV11-2 to TRBJ1-2; no clear D. Germline V gene data show CDR1 as SGHAT and CDR2 as FQNNGV. Trimming took off 4 bases at V and 5 bases at J, with 14 bases between the two ends. This CDR3 comprises 14 residues. This CDR3 is CASSSFGQTYGYTF. DNA for the CDR3: TGTGCCAGCAGCTCATTTGGGCAGACATATGGCTACACCTTC.

There are many counts of this clonotype. The gene calls are TRBV7-9 and TRBJ2-5; 9 bases fit TRBD1. In germline, CDR1 is SEHNR, CDR2 FQNEAQ (reference sequence). The V segment lost 3 bases and the J segment 5 bases; nucleotides outside the gene matches: 4. The CDR3 is 14 amino acids. CDR3 residues: CASSFTGGRETQYF. DNA of the CDR3: TGTGCCAGCAGCTTTACAGGGGGCAGGGAGACCCAGTACTTC.

At least ten counts were recorded for this clonotype. J is TRBJ2-3 and V is TRBV2; D unresolved. Per germline, CDR1 SNHLY and CDR2 FYNNEI. Trimming stripped 3 bases from V and 9 bases from J, with 7 bases between. CDR3 length: 11 residues. The CDR3 DNA sequence: TGTGCCAGCAGTGATAGCATCACGCAGTATTTT. Its protein is CASSDSITQYF.

This clonotype was found a few times. This chain connects TRBV27 to TRBJ2-7; 7 nucleotides match TRBD1. Trimming took 0 bases from V and 1 from J; bases not matched to a gene: 0. This CDR3 comprises 14 residues. Germline values: CDR1 MNHEY, CDR2 SMNVEV (reference sequence). CDR3: CASSLSRGSYEQYF. In nucleotides, the CDR3 is TGTGCCAGCAGTTTATCCAGGGGGTCCTACGAGCAGTACTTC.

This clonotype was observed many times. The chain couples TRBV2 to TRBJ2-1, with D tentatively TRBD1 or TRBD2 (5 bases each). V shed 9 bases and J shed 6 bases, with 18 bases lying between them. The CDR3 has 14 amino acids. Germline assignment: CDR1 SNHLY and CDR2 FYNNEI. The CDR3 reads CASHYQGDLNEQFF. The CDR3 DNA reads as TGTGCCAGTCATTACCAGGGAGACCTCAATGAGCAGTTCTTC.

The CDR3 loop is CASRTSNYNLPDTQYF. In DNA form, the CDR3 reads TGTGCCAGTAGGACCAGCAACTACAACTTACCAGATACGCAGTATTTT. This sequence joins TRBV19 and TRBJ2-3; D remains unclear. Looked up from germline, CDR1 is LNHDA and CDR2 is SQIVND (reference sequence). The CDR3 loop spans 16 amino acids. V was shortened by 6 bases and J by 4 bases, with 20 bases between the two germline ends.

As for this clonotype: A much larger clonotype is one base distant, so this may be a read error. The rearrangement uses TRBV30 and TRBJ2-7, with a tentative D call TRBD1 (5 bases). Germline V gene lookup returns CDR1 GTSNPN and CDR2 SVGIG (reference sequence). The CDR3 loop spans 11 amino acids. CDR3 residues: CTWQGSYEQYF. As DNA, the CDR3 is TGTACCTGGCAGGGATCCTACGAGCAGTACTTC.

This clonotype was counted between two and nine times. V and J are TRBV3-1 and TRBJ2-1, with a possible D match to TRBD2 (5 bases). The V end lost 4 bases, the J end lost 5 bases, and 15 bases lay between the germline ends. Germline-derived CDR1 and CDR2 are LGHDT and YNNKEL (reference sequence). CDR3 size: 15 residues. CDR3 bases: TGTGCCAGCAGCCCATTTGCGGGTGTTAACAATGAGCAGTTCTTC. Its protein is CASSPFAGVNNEQFF.

This clonotype was counted ten times or more. The chain couples TRBV28 to TRBJ2-7; TRBD1 matches at 7 bases. The ends lost 11 bases at V and 0 bases at J; junction bases unmatched: 7. This CDR3 is 13 amino acids long. Germline CDR1 MDHEN, CDR2 SYDVKM. CDR3 sequence reads: CAGSDRPSYEQYF. As DNA, the CDR3 is TGTGCCGGATCGGACAGGCCCTCCTACGAGCAGTACTTC. Supplemented by reference TRBV28 and TRBJ2-7, the full variable domain reads DVKVTQSSRYLVKRTGEKVFLECVQDMDHENMFWYRQDPGLGLRLIYFSYDVKMKEKGDIPEGYSVSREKKERFSLILESASTNQTSMYLCAGSDRPSYEQYFGPGTRLTVT.

This rearrangement joins TRBV6-1 to TRBJ1-1, with unresolved D. This CDR3 has 13 amino acids. CDR1 is MNHNS and CDR2 is SASEGT in the germline V gene. V was trimmed by 3 bases and J by 10 bases, leaving 15 bases between them. DNA of the CDR3: TGTGCCAGCAGTGAGAATGGGGTTCTGGGAGCTTTCTTT. Residues: CASSENGVLGAFF.

There are many counts of this clonotype. The chain has TRBV28 and TRBJ2-7; 9 bases align to TRBD1. This CDR3 spans 14 amino acids. With V trimmed by 3 bases and J by 5 bases, 5 bases remained unmatched. Germline V gives CDR1 MDHEN, CDR2 SYDVKM. CDR3 loop: CASSLVQGAHEQYF. The CDR3 bases are TGTGCCAGCAGTTTGGTACAGGGGGCCCACGAGCAGTACTTC.

The chain employs TRBV7-9 and TRBJ2-7, with a tentative D call TRBD1 (6 bases). CDR1 SEHNR and CDR2 FQNEAQ come from the germline V gene (reference sequence). The CDR3 length is 14 residues. V shed 5 bases and J shed 5 bases, with 16 bases lying between them. In nucleotides, the CDR3 is TGTGCCAGCAGCACCGGTACAGGGAGAAACGAGCAGTACTTC. Protein product: CASSTGTGRNEQYF.

A few counts support this clonotype. The J gene is TRBJ2-5, the V gene TRBV4-3; no firm D call. The CDR3 is made up of 15 amino acids. V lost 0 bases and J lost 4, with 12 bases in between. Germline CDR1 reads LGHNA; CDR2 reads YSLEER. The chain's CDR3 is CASSQERMAPETQYF. The CDR3 DNA reads TGCGCCAGCAGCCAAGAGAGGATGGCACCAGAGACCCAGTACTTC.

This clonotype was detected only a few times. The CDR3 region has the DNA TGTGCCAGCAGCCTCCGGGATCGCGGAGATACGCAGTATTTT. It is translated as CASSLRDRGDTQYF. The rearrangement joins TRBV3-1 to TRBJ2-3; D is possibly TRBD2 (5 bases). V was trimmed by 4 bases and J by 5 bases, leaving 13 bases between them. Germline CDR1 is LGHDT and CDR2 is YNNKEL (reference sequence). The CDR3 sequence is 14 residues long.

This clonotype showed up many times. The CDR3 sequence: CASSLLIGPPGLSGNTIYF. CDR3 bases: TGTGCCAGCAGTTTACTCATAGGTCCCCCCGGCCTCTCTGGAAACACCATATATTTT. This chain links TRBV12-3 or TRBV12-4 with TRBJ1-3; D gene ambiguous. V gave up 2 bases and J gave up 0 bases, with 20 bases separating them. This CDR3 contains 19 residues.

In this sample, this clonotype turned up once. The V gene is TRBV20-1, the J gene TRBJ2-1; 11 positions match TRBD2. This CDR3 region has 16 residues. With 2 bases clipped from V and 8 bases from J, the junction kept 11 bases outside the gene matches. CDR1 is DFQATT and CDR2 is SNEGSKA in the germline V gene (reference sequence). The CDR3 coding sequence is TGCAGTGCTAGATCACTAGCGGGAGCTATTGGCCATGAGCAGTTCTTC. It codes for CSARSLAGAIGHEQFF.

Comments on this clonotype: Relative to the germline gene, one junction end is altered; a read error may explain this. This chain connects TRBV12-3 or TRBV12-4 to TRBJ2-1, with D uncertain. This CDR3 has 16 residues. For the CDR3, the DNA is TGTGCCATCAGTGACTCAGTTTTGGGGTCCTACAATGAGCAGTTCTTC. This translates into CAISDSVLGSYNEQFF.